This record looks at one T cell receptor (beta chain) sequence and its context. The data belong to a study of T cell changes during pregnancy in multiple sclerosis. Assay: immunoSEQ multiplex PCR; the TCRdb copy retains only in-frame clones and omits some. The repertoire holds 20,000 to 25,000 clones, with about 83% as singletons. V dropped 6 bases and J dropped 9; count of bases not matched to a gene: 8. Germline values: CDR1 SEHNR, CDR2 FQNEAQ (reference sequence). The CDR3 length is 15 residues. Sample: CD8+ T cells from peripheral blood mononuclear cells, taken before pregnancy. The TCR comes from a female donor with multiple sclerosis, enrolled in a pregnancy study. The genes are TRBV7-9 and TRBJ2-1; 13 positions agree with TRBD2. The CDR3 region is CASSPGLAGAVEQFF. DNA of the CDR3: TGTGCCAGCAGTCCCGGACTAGCGGGAGCAGTTGAGCAGTTCTTC.